This entry describes one TCR beta chain. A split of CD4+ cells into CD45RA+ naive and CD45RA-negative memory subsets was performed. Splitting of each subset's genomic DNA was done evenly across several immunoSEQ plates. Sorted subsets were amplified in replicate PCRs using about 210 ng DNA, roughly 30,000 T cell genomes. The data were produced by immunoSEQ multiplex PCR, yet TCRdb's version contains in-frame clones alone and is incomplete. The table records a few hundred thousand clones, more than 95% of them present only once. The sample belongs to a study of shared clonotypes between healthy human individuals. The CDR3 has 16 residues. CDR1 MDHEN and CDR2 SYDVKM come from the germline V gene. V was clipped by 6 bases and J by 4 bases; unmatched bases: 10.

The gene calls are TRBV28 and TRBJ1-5, with 9 bases that match TRBD1. Material: naive CD4+ T cells sorted from blood. Stated subset: CD45RA+ positively selected. This receptor was obtained from a woman in her 30s in good health. Here the CDR3 reads CASRPTGQGGNQPQHF. Written as DNA, the CDR3 is TGTGCCAGCAGACCTACGGGACAGGGTGGGAATCAGCCCCAGCATTTT.